This T cell receptor (beta chain) was recorded in a study of cytomegalovirus exposure and HLA in healthy donors (TCRdb year 2017). Describing the broader study: An earlier analysis of approximately 600 of the donors reported 250 to 300 Gb of sequence data and roughly 110 million unique TCR beta sequences from about 180 million T cells. An early release covering roughly 600 HLA-typed donors comprised about 320 gigabases of sequencing data and approximately 85 million unique TCR sequences. Among the roughly 380 genotyped donors, around 81% belonged to the genetic ancestry cluster associated with self-reported Caucasian donors. The study aimed to test whether cataloging public T cell receptors could reveal signatures of past pathogen exposure. Using immunosequencing, the study profiled T cell repertoires from around 670 subjects and related those repertoires to cytomegalovirus serostatus. Besides the first cohort of 666 subjects, a separate validation cohort made up of about 120 different subjects was used. High-throughput TCR immunosequencing, statistical association of individual TCRs with disease status, and machine learning were combined to predict cytomegalovirus infection status. In a later analysis, previously published TCR beta repertoires from hundreds of donors were re-analyzed and high-resolution HLA genotyping was added so that TCR occurrence patterns could be studied. The later analysis used no new phenotypic data to find candidate immune exposures, relying instead on TCR beta sequences and their occurrence across donors. An earlier analysis of fewer than 700 of the donors applied high-throughput TCR beta sequencing to assess whether each TCR beta V gene segment acted as functional or pseudogenic. Donor age, sex, ethnicity and CMV serostatus were collected together with the repertoire data. Genome-wide SNP genotypes for about three fifths of the roughly 670 donors were used in a later genetic analysis, which treated that subset as a discovery cohort. All discovery cohort repertoires had been generated on a single sequencing platform. Class I and class II HLA loci were covered by the typing at four-digit resolution. Typing coverage differed by locus: A, B, C, DRB1 and DQB1 were typed in about 620-640 donors, DQA1 in approximately 520, DPA1 in some 610, and DPB1 in around 440. Because of strong linkage in the cohort, five DR-DQ haplotypes were treated as single units for association and clustering. Across approximately 400 genotyped donors of the cohort, an average of roughly 250,000 unique TCR beta nucleotide sequences per donor were sequenced, and about a sixth of those sequences were non-productive.

A note on this clone: This receptor's antigen is unknown. Base qualities are not recorded, but no much larger clone differs from it by a single base.

Libraries came from the immunoSEQ multiplex PCR assay. For the multiplex PCR, a mixture combining 60 forward primers for TCR Vbeta segments and 13 reverse primers for TCR Jbeta segments was used. Amplification of the CDR3 region of rearranged TCR beta genes was performed with a multiplex PCR assay on genomic DNA. Amplified TCR beta libraries were sequenced as 87-base-pair reads on the Illumina HiSeq System. Under the source paper's analysis protocol: Across the roughly 600 repertoires, a later analysis counted tens of millions of unique TCR beta chains, roughly 11 million of which were shared by at least two donors. To remove PCR and sequencing errors, raw reads were error-corrected and collapsed into unique sequences using a nearest-neighbor algorithm that merged closely related sequences. V, D and J gene segments were assigned by aligning CDR3 sequences to IMGT reference sequences. Each retained sequence needed at least a six-nucleotide match to both a V gene segment and a J gene segment. A rearrangement was called productive if the CDR3 had no stop codons and remained in frame with V and J, and every other rearrangement was called non-productive. Following IMGT convention, CDR3 was defined as the stretch from the second conserved V-encoded cysteine to the conserved J-encoded phenylalanine. The earlier analysis of 500 to 750 of the donors excluded any sequence lacking an unambiguous match to a single V gene segment. In an earlier analysis of 587 of the donors, a V segment was called functional when productive rearrangements were above 56.7%, and segregating when the standard deviation between donors exceeded 5%. A statistical classification framework was developed to diagnose cytomegalovirus status using the catalog of TCR beta chain sequences. A later analysis assigned V and J genes by comparing TCR nucleotide sequences with IMGT/GENE-DB human TR gene sequences. The TCRdist pipeline was used in a later analysis to assign CDR3 sequences and most-parsimonious VDJ recombination scenarios. A later analysis defined each TCR beta chain by its CDR3 amino acid sequence plus V-gene family, and excluded reads lacking a unique V-gene family. A later analysis removed 550 to 650 highly shared, low-generation-probability nucleotide sequences to deal with suspected cross-contamination and a sequencing artifact. A later analysis calculated a clonal expansion index for each public chain from normalized within-repertoire ranks of inferred template counts. A later analysis computed generation probabilities with a VDJ recombination model fitted to out-of-frame rearrangements, and checked the results against IGoR. Hypergeometric tests were used in a later analysis to score TCR-TCR, TCR-HLA and TCR-CMV co-occurrence, with a repertoire-size bias correction applied to the TCR pairs. False discovery rates were estimated in a later analysis by permuting HLA or CMV assignments 20 times. In a later analysis, co-occurring TCRs were grouped with DBSCAN, and TCRdist sequence similarity was added when clustering was performed within HLA-allele-positive subsets. For co-occurrence clustering, repertoires with fewer than 30,000 or more than 120,000 public chains were excluded, along with a handful of repertoires with anomalous nucleotide sharing. TCRdb re-hosts the immuneACCESS table, in-frame sequences only. Its copies lack some clones; in the studies checked, an unresolved V gene accounts for under half of them, and the cause for the rest is not known. The V and J calls and clone size are taken from that table; D and trimming were inferred from the DNA. For this sample there are 100,000 to 150,000 clones; around 86% appear just once. Less than 2.5% of the sample belongs to the ten largest clones.

The cohort consisted of approximately 690 healthy bone marrow donors. Cohort members were all nominally healthy when sampled, although unrecorded immune exposures were likely present. The donor was CMV seronegative and belonged to the group of 350 or so seronegative cohort members. A peripheral blood sample was collected from each donor, and TCR beta sequencing was performed on peripheral blood mononuclear cells. The Qiagen DNeasy Blood Extraction Kit was used to extract genomic DNA from the blood cell samples. Findings and caveats that apply to the study as a whole: Sequencing depth was assumed to be roughly uniform across donors in the presence/absence analyses, though that assumption may not hold. The earlier analysis of some 540 of the donors excluded 15 to 20 rarely observed V segments, including chromosome 9 orphons, because counts were too low. The only immune exposure information available for the cohort was CMV serostatus. In a later genetic analysis, fewer N-insertions in productive TCRs were reported among donors in an Asian-associated ancestry cluster than the approximately 630-donor mean. According to a later analysis, most CMV-associated TCR beta chains appeared to be HLA-restricted, and the HLA associations seemed to be driven largely by CMV exposure. A later analysis associated roughly 17,000 TCR beta sequences with specific HLA alleles at a false discovery rate of 0.05. In this cohort, only TCR beta chains were sequenced, and detectable features were limited by the absence of alpha or paired-chain data. Some IMGT-functional V segments, including TRBV6-2 and TRBV6-3, could not be told apart with the 87-base-pair reads, so those segments were excluded. V-gene and J-gene trimming of TCR beta chains was associated with a missense DCLRE1C variant in a later genetic analysis, and the association was replicated in an independent cohort. Most TCR sequences were seen in very few donors, while some public TCRs were found in many individuals. In an earlier analysis of about 600 of the donors, most TCR beta V segments appeared in productive rearrangements about 90% or about 30% of the time, broadly matching IMGT annotations. Cytomegalovirus status was reported to be diagnosed by the classifier with high specificity and sensitivity in both the original and validation cohorts. According to a later analysis, TCR association rates differed among HLA loci, with DRB1 alleles showing the most associated TCRs and HLA-C alleles showing the fewest. According to the authors, the approach could potentially be generalized to other disease states and immunological phenotypes. Compared with equally common non-associated chains, HLA-associated TCR beta chains in a later analysis were more clonally expanded and had lower generation probabilities. A group of highly shared sequence variants was considered likely to be a technical artifact of the sequencing pipeline. A further reported finding was that TCR beta sequences accurately predicted the HLA-A and HLA-B alleles for most subjects in the first cohort. Several of the top co-occurrence clusters appeared to be linked to parvovirus B19, influenza, CMV and Epstein-Barr virus, according to a later analysis. The study listed 150 to 200 TCR beta chains as associated with cytomegalovirus. Correlated functional status among segregating V segments might be attributable to linkage disequilibrium, but an unknown experimental factor could not be ruled out. In vitro tests confirmed that a few of the cytomegalovirus-associated TCR beta chains recognize cytomegalovirus antigens. When HLA alleles, especially DR and DQ, strongly co-occurred, attributing TCR associations to individual alleles was difficult. HLA typing was unavailable for some donors at each locus, so association tests used only the typed subset.

CDR1 and CDR2, looked up from the germline V gene, are MNHEY and SVGAGI. The CDR3 runs 13 amino acids, cysteine and phenylalanine included. CDR3 DNA is the only sequence kept; it has 39 bases, read in frame from the first base. Trimming costs V 6 bases and J 5 bases, and their ends lie 14 bases apart. The sequence came from a woman in her thirties or forties in good health and CMV-seronegative. Sequencing used PBMCs. The chain links TRBV6-5 with TRBJ2-7, and the D gene may be TRBD2, 6 bases matching. The CDR3 protein is CASRREKFHEQYF. The nucleotide sequence reads as follows: TGTGCCAGCAGGCGGGAAAAATTCCACGAGCAGTACTTC.